A single sample gave rise to the 17 T cell receptor beta chains below, sequenced in a study of cytomegalovirus exposure and HLA in healthy donors. Use of 60 Vbeta and 13 Jbeta primers characterized the PCR. Profiling relied on immunoSEQ multiplex PCR, and the TCRdb table lists in-frame clones only, not all of them. Among around 180,000 clones listed, 85% were seen once. Source material: PBMCs. The receptors originated from a boy between 2 and 10 years old in good health and CMV-seronegative.

This clone has only one observation. The V gene is TRBV5-4, the J gene TRBJ2-1, with 12 bases that match TRBD2. From germline, CDR1 is SGHNT and CDR2 YYREEE (reference sequence). J gave up 6 bases and V 4 bases, and 5 bases lay outside the gene matches. The CDR3 totals 15 residues. As DNA, the CDR3 is TGTGCCAGCAGCAGACTAGCGGGAGAAGGCAATGAGCAGTTCTTC. Translating it yields CASSRLAGEGNEQFF.

This chain links TRBV6-1 with TRBJ2-5, with TRBD2 as a possible D gene (6 bases). Germline CDR1 MNHNS, CDR2 SASEGT. The germline V and J ends were trimmed by 2 bases and 0 bases, with 13 bases remaining between them. The CDR3 spans 16 residues. The CDR3 reads CASSETGTLYQETQYF. The CDR3 DNA follows: TGTGCCAGCAGTGAAACCGGGACTTTGTACCAAGAGACCCAGTACTTC.

V usage is TRBV10-1 and J usage is TRBJ1-5; D is undetermined. The CDR3 covers 13 residues. V lost 6 bases, J lost 2 bases, and 8 bases lay in between. Germline V gives CDR1 WNHNN, CDR2 SYGVQD (reference sequence). The CDR3: CASRWGGNQPQHF. DNA for the CDR3: TGCGCCAGCAGATGGGGAGGCAATCAGCCCCAGCATTTT.

V is TRBV7-8 and J is TRBJ2-1, with TRBD1 matching 7 bases. Germline lookup yields CDR1 SGHVS and CDR2 FQNEAQ. This CDR3 contains 16 residues. J lost 2 bases, V lost 1 base, and 5 bases had no gene match. The CDR3 DNA follows: TGTGCCAGCAGCTTAGGGTGGGGACAGACCTACAATGAGCAGTTCTTC. Its translation: CASSLGWGQTYNEQFF. Full variable domain (missing parts from reference TRBV7-8 and TRBJ2-1): GAGVSQSPRYKVAKRGQDVALRCDPISGHVSLFWYQQALGQGPEFLTYFQNEAQLDKSGLPSDRFFAERPEGSVSTLKIQRTQQEDSAVYLCASSLGWGQTYNEQFFGPGTRLTVL.

The chain employs TRBV19 and TRBJ2-1; 9 nucleotides match TRBD2. The J segment lost 6 bases and the V segment lost 6 bases, leaving 9 bases of the junction unmatched. The CDR3 runs to 15 residues. Germline lookup yields CDR1 LNHDA and CDR2 SQIVND (reference sequence). CDR3 in amino acids: CASSTGTSLVNEQFF. The CDR3 nucleotides read TGTGCCAGTAGCACCGGGACTAGCCTCGTCAATGAGCAGTTCTTC.

A few counts support this clone. The chain joins TRBV18 to TRBJ1-2, with D maybe TRBD1 (6 bases). Germline V gene lookup returns CDR1 KGHSH and CDR2 LQKENI. The CDR3 spans 15 residues. V lost 3 bases to trimming and J lost 4 bases, with 15 bases between them. Written as DNA, the CDR3 is TGTGCCAGCTCACCCGGTCAGGGGCCGGGCTATGGCTACACCTTC. Protein: CASSPGQGPGYGYTF.

V and J are TRBV30 and TRBJ1-3; D gene uncertain. The V and J ends lost 5 bases and 1 base respectively, with 15 bases between them. The CDR3 loop spans 15 amino acids. Germline V CDR1 and CDR2: GTSNPN, SVGIG (reference sequence). The CDR3 region is CAWWLGRASGNTIYF. The DNA of the CDR3 is TGTGCCTGGTGGTTGGGGAGGGCATCTGGAAACACCATATATTTT.

V usage is TRBV6-5 and J usage is TRBJ2-5; 7 bases are shared with TRBD2. V dropped 5 bases and J dropped 2; count of bases not matched to a gene: 5. Germline CDR1 reads MNHEY; CDR2 reads SVGAGI. The CDR3 spans 14 residues. CDR3: CASSPPGGQETQYF. The CDR3 DNA reads as TGTGCCAGCAGTCCCCCGGGGGGTCAAGAGACCCAGTACTTC.

This clone was found a few times. This chain links TRBV9 with TRBJ2-1; a possible D gene is TRBD2 (7 bases). The CDR3 contains 17 residues. Germline V gives CDR1 SGDLS, CDR2 YYNGEE. V was cut by 4 bases and J by 7 bases, with 24 bases left in between. This CDR3 reads CASSPRGVTGGMNEQFF. CDR3 coding DNA: TGTGCCAGCAGCCCCCGGGGGGTGACAGGAGGGATGAATGAGCAGTTCTTC.

The chain recombines TRBV25-1 with TRBJ2-2; 8 nucleotides align to TRBD1. CDR3 length: 18 residues. With V trimmed by 3 bases and J by 6 bases, 15 bases remained unmatched. The germline gives CDR1 MGHDK, CDR2 SYGVNS. The CDR3 loop is CASSEQGAYRDSAGELFF. The DNA of the CDR3 is TGTGCCAGCAGTGAGCAGGGGGCCTACCGTGATAGCGCCGGGGAGCTGTTTTTT.

The chain carries TRBV28 and TRBJ1-1; D not resolved. Germline loops: CDR1 MDHEN, CDR2 SYDVKM. The V and J ends lost 7 bases and 1 base respectively, with 4 bases between them. This CDR3 is built from 11 residues. CDR3 amino acids: CASIGNTEAFF. Written as DNA, the CDR3 is TGTGCCAGCATCGGGAACACTGAAGCTTTCTTT. The entire variable domain, with the rest obtained from reference TRBV28 and TRBJ1-1, is as follows: DVKVTQSSRYLVKRTGEKVFLECVQDMDHENMFWYRQDPGLGLRLIYFSYDVKMKEKGDIPEGYSVSREKKERFSLILESASTNQTSMYLCASIGNTEAFFGQGTRLTVV.

The genes are TRBV4-1 and TRBJ1-1; no clear D. CDR3 length: 14 amino acids. The V end lost 7 bases, the J end lost 11 bases, and 23 bases lay between the germline ends. In germline, CDR1 is MGHRA, CDR2 YSYEKL. CDR3 DNA: TGCGCCAGCACGGTTCGAGGAGGGTATAGAGAGGCTTTCTTT. Its protein product is CASTVRGGYREAFF.

This clone was detected only once. The gene calls are TRBV4-2 and TRBJ2-3; the match to TRBD2 covers 14 bases. V lost 0 bases and J lost 7; bases outside the gene matches: 6. Germline CDR1 reads LGHNA; CDR2 reads YNFKEQ. This CDR3 comprises 17 residues. The CDR3 spells CASSQDRLAGGQNTQYF. The CDR3 bases are TGTGCCAGCAGCCAAGATCGACTAGCGGGGGGGCAGAATACGCAGTATTTT.

This chain connects TRBV19 to TRBJ1-5, with D perhaps matching TRBD1 (5 bases). CDR1 is LNHDA and CDR2 is SQIVND in the germline V gene (reference sequence). This CDR3 spans 16 amino acids. Between the trimmed V and J ends, which lost 3 bases and 0 bases, there was a span of 12 bases. The CDR3 DNA reads TGTGCCAGTAGTATTAGGCAGGGAAATAGCAATCAGCCCCAGCATTTT. Encoded protein: CASSIRQGNSNQPQHF.

The chain recombines TRBV27 with TRBJ2-7, with 7 bases aligning to TRBD1. V shed 4 bases and J 1 base; nucleotides not matched to a gene: 4. The CDR3 runs to 14 residues. Germline V lookup: CDR1 MNHEY, CDR2 SMNVEV (reference sequence). In DNA form, the CDR3 reads TGTGCCAGCAGTTCCCGGACAGGTTCCTACGAGCAGTACTTC. Translating gives CASSSRTGSYEQYF.

This clone was detected only once. The chain links TRBV7-9 to TRBJ2-1; 7 bases map to TRBD2. Germline V gene data show CDR1 as SEHNR and CDR2 as FQNEAQ (reference sequence). Trimming cost V 2 bases and J 8 bases; bases outside gene matches: 9. This CDR3 has 15 residues. CDR3 sequence reads: CASSLSLAGVYEQFF. CDR3 sequence (DNA): TGTGCCAGCAGCTTATCCCTGGCGGGAGTCTATGAGCAGTTCTTC. The full variable domain, completed using reference TRBV7-9 and TRBJ2-1, is DTGVSQNPRHKITKRGQNVTFRCDPISEHNRLYWYRQTLGQGPEFLTYFQNEAQLEKSRLLSDRFSAERPKGSFSTLEIQRTEQGDSAMYLCASSLSLAGVYEQFFGPGTRLTVL.

The V and J genes are TRBV6-4 and TRBJ2-3, with D tentatively TRBD1 (6 bases). The CDR3 runs to 14 residues. Germline CDR1 is MRHNA and CDR2 is SNTAGT. V was shortened by 3 bases and J by 5 bases, with 12 bases between the two germline ends. The CDR3 DNA reads TGTGCCAGCAGTGAGACAGGTTTGCAAGATACGCAGTATTTT. Translation: CASSETGLQDTQYF.